The clone carrying this TCR beta chain was detected only a few times. This sample stems from a study of Ad26.COV2.S vaccination and SARS-CoV-2 variants. Using immunoSEQ multiplex PCR, the repertoire was profiled, and TCRdb retains in-frame clones only, with some absent. The sample contains about 87,000 clones, 82% of which appear only once. The germline V gene has CDR1 LNHDA and CDR2 SQIVND (reference sequence). This CDR3 spans 13 amino acids. The V gene lost 3 bases and the J gene lost 8 bases, with 10 bases spanning the gap. This TCR came from a human donor who had recovered from COVID-19. The chain combines TRBV19 with TRBJ1-4; D is ambiguous. Sequenced material: peripheral blood, taken after recovery from COVID-19. The CDR3 region is CASSMNRGEKLFF. In nucleotides, the CDR3 is TGTGCCAGTAGTATGAACAGAGGAGAAAAACTGTTTTTT.